These 32 T cell receptor beta chains were sequenced from one sample in a study of OX40 agonist ivuxolimab in advanced cancers. The assay was immunoSEQ multiplex PCR, and TCRdb's table has in-frame clones only and misses some. The table shows tens of thousands of clones, with 77% occurring only once. The sample consisted of CD4+ or CD8+ T cells sorted from blood, taken in a trial of the OX40 agonist ivuxolimab. Every receptor here comes from an adult with an advanced solid tumor such as melanoma, head and neck, liver or kidney cancer.

To note about this clone: An end of the junction does not agree with germline; a read error may underlie this. The chain is built from TRBV29-1 and TRBJ2-5; 7 positions agree with TRBD1. The CDR3 loop spans 14 amino acids. Per germline, CDR1 SQVTM and CDR2 ANQGSEA. CDR3 amino acids: CSVAPTGRREAQYF. In DNA, the CDR3 is TGCAGCGTTGCCCCGACAGGGAGAAGAGAGGCCCAGTACTTC.

This clone was recorded once. This chain joins TRBV12-5 and TRBJ2-7; 8 bases map to TRBD2. Germline CDR1 LGHNT, CDR2 FRNRAP. Trimming at V came to 2 bases and at J to 7 bases, leaving 4 bases not matched to a gene. The CDR3 extends over 13 amino acids. As DNA, the CDR3 is TGTGCTAGTGGTTTGTCCGGCGGGAGGGAGCAGTACTTC. Amino acid sequence: CASGLSGGREQYF.

V usage is TRBV6-1 and J usage is TRBJ1-5, with D possibly TRBD1 on 6 matching bases. The CDR3 is 14 residues long. Germline CDR1 and CDR2: MNHNS and SASEGT. Trimming removed 6 bases at V and 0 bases at J, with 9 bases between. CDR3 nucleotide sequence: TGTGCCAGCAGGGACAGTTATAGCAATCAGCCCCAGCATTTT. Its protein is CASRDSYSNQPQHF.

The V call is TRBV28, the J call TRBJ1-1, with a tentative D call TRBD1 (5 bases). The V and J ends lost 4 bases and 11 bases respectively, with 14 bases between them. The CDR3 covers 12 residues. Germline lookup yields CDR1 MDHEN and CDR2 SYDVKM. The CDR3 here is CASSSPGRDAFF. The CDR3 coding sequence is TGTGCCAGCAGTTCCCCAGGCAGGGATGCTTTCTTT.

V usage is TRBV10-1 and J usage is TRBJ2-3, with 12 bases lining up with TRBD2. The CDR3 totals 15 residues. Per germline, CDR1 WNHNN and CDR2 SYGVQD (reference sequence). V shed 6 bases, J shed 5 bases, and the junction held 6 bases outside the gene matches. The DNA for the CDR3 is TGCGCCAGCAGCTCTAGCGGGAGGGCCGGAGATACGCAGTATTTT. Translating it yields CASSSSGRAGDTQYF.

J is TRBJ2-7 and V is TRBV10-2; 7 bases are a match to TRBD2. From germline, CDR1 is WSHSY and CDR2 SAAADI. Losses at the gene ends were 8 bases for V and 7 bases for J; bases not matched to a gene: 14. The CDR3 is made up of 14 amino acids. The CDR3 loop reads CASHGAGASREQYF. In DNA, the CDR3 is TGCGCCAGCCATGGCGCGGGAGCATCTCGGGAGCAGTACTTC.

The genes are TRBV29-1 and TRBJ2-1; D is ambiguous. The CDR3 sequence is 11 residues long. Germline V gene sequence: CDR1 SQVTM, CDR2 ANQGSEA. V was pared by 6 bases and J by 8 bases, with 11 bases between. The CDR3 nucleotides are TGCAGCGTGAGGAGAGAGCATGAGCAGTTCTTC. It translates to CSVRREHEQFF.

Points on this clone: Mismatch with germline at one junction end may stem from a read error. Here the CDR3 DNA reads TGTGCTAGCAGCTCAGATAGAGACAATGAGCAGTTCTTC. Residues: CASSSDRDNEQFF. V and J are TRBV7-7 and TRBJ2-1, with D uncertain. The CDR3 totals 13 residues. Germline CDR1 is SSHAT and CDR2 is FNYEAQ (reference sequence).

The chain couples TRBV7-9 to TRBJ1-6, with 10 bases matching TRBD1. The CDR3 totals 16 residues. The V gene end was trimmed by 4 bases and the J gene end by 8 bases; junction bases not matched to a gene: 8. CDR1 and CDR2 from the germline V gene are SEHNR and FQNEAQ (reference sequence). The CDR3 here is CASSSLTGGHDSPLHF. The CDR3 DNA is TGTGCCAGCAGCTCCCTGACAGGGGGCCATGATTCACCCCTCCACTTT.

V and J are TRBV6-1 and TRBJ2-5, with D tentatively TRBD1 (7 bases). The length of the CDR3 is 14 residues. V lost 7 bases and J 1 base, leaving 13 bases between the germline ends. Germline-derived CDR1 and CDR2 are MNHNS and SASEGT. DNA for the CDR3: TGTGCCAGCAACCGGGGGACAGTCCAAGAGACCCAGTACTTC. Its translation is CASNRGTVQETQYF.

This chain links TRBV28 with TRBJ2-5; the D is unclear. The CDR3 totals 16 residues. The germline V gene encodes CDR1 MDHEN and CDR2 SYDVKM. Deletions cut 1 base from V and 4 bases from J, with 16 bases between. The CDR3 bases are TGTGCCAGCAGTTTATCTCGAGGAAACTGGGTAGAGACCCAGTACTTC. Translation: CASSLSRGNWVETQYF.

The chain employs TRBV6-1 and TRBJ1-5; tentative D call: TRBD1 (6 bases). The length of the CDR3 is 13 residues. CDR1 MNHNS and CDR2 SASEGT come from the germline V gene. V was clipped by 6 bases and J by 6 bases, with 12 bases between them. The CDR3 loop reads CASRQGTRQPQHF. CDR3 sequence (DNA): TGTGCCAGCAGGCAGGGGACGCGTCAGCCCCAGCATTTT.

The chain couples TRBV18 to TRBJ2-5; no reliable D call. This CDR3 has 13 amino acids. Trimming cost V 3 bases and J 2 bases, with 7 bases left between them. Germline lookup yields CDR1 KGHSH and CDR2 LQKENI. The CDR3 nucleotides read TGTGCCAGCTCACCGAGCATTCAAGAGACCCAGTACTTC. This codes for CASSPSIQETQYF.

The V call is TRBV28, the J call TRBJ1-4, with D possibly being TRBD1 (5 bases). Trimming left V 7 bases short and J 4 bases short, with 13 bases between. CDR1 MDHEN and CDR2 SYDVKM come from the germline V gene. This CDR3 region has 14 residues. This chain's CDR3 is CASNGRGNNEKLFF. The CDR3, as DNA: TGTGCCAGCAATGGTAGGGGAAATAATGAAAAACTGTTTTTT.

This chain joins TRBV6-1 and TRBJ1-3, with D tentatively TRBD1 (6 bases). The germline V gene encodes CDR1 MNHNS and CDR2 SASEGT. Trimming removed 6 bases from V and 0 bases from J, with 12 bases in between. The CDR3 contains 15 residues. This CDR3 reads CASSPGTHSGNTIYF. Here the CDR3 DNA reads TGTGCCAGCAGCCCCGGGACACACTCTGGAAACACCATATATTTT.

The CDR3 spells CAISGGQGGSNQPQHF. The CDR3 coding sequence is TGTGCCATCAGTGGTGGACAGGGAGGAAGTAATCAGCCCCAGCATTTT. This chain uses TRBV10-3 with TRBJ1-5; 8 nucleotides align to TRBD1. CDR3 length equals 16 residues. Unmatched junction bases numbered 9, after V lost 4 bases and J lost 4 bases. Per the germline V gene, CDR1 is ENHRY and CDR2 is SYGVKD.

Regarding this clone: Other DNA sequences of this sample code for an identical CDR3. The chain has TRBV4-1 and TRBJ2-2; 14 positions agree with TRBD2. V lost 3 bases to trimming and J lost 7 bases; unmatched junction nucleotides: 1. CDR1 is MGHRA, CDR2 YSYEKL, per germline. The length of the CDR3 is 15 residues. The CDR3 reads CASSQGLAGVGELFF. In nucleotides, the CDR3 is TGCGCCAGCAGCCAGGGACTAGCGGGAGTCGGGGAGCTGTTTTTT.

This clone was seen a handful of times. The rearrangement joins TRBV4-1 to TRBJ1-1; no firm D call. The CDR3 contains 17 residues. Germline CDR1 and CDR2: MGHRA and YSYEKL. With 6 bases removed from V and 4 bases from J, the gap between germline ends came to 24 bases. The CDR3 is CASRPLVVPSLGTEAFF. Written as DNA, the CDR3 is TGCGCCAGCAGGCCCCTCGTCGTTCCGTCGTTGGGCACTGAAGCTTTCTTT.

The rearrangement uses TRBV6-1 and TRBJ1-2; D call uncertain. There are 13 residues in the CDR3. V lost 1 base to trimming and J lost 4 bases, with 7 bases between them. From germline, CDR1 is MNHNS and CDR2 SASEGT. CDR3 bases: TGTGCCAGCAGTGAAGAGGCTTCCTATGGCTACACCTTC. Translation gives CASSEEASYGYTF.

The chain employs TRBV7-9 and TRBJ2-7; 9 nucleotides match TRBD1. The V and J ends lost 5 bases and 6 bases, in that order; junction bases with no gene match: 2. Per the germline V gene, CDR1 is SEHNR and CDR2 is FQNEAQ (reference sequence). The CDR3 runs to 12 residues. The CDR3 sequence is CASSPTGGEQYF. CDR3 coding DNA: TGTGCCAGCAGCCCGACAGGGGGCGAGCAGTACTTC.

This clone has more than one count but fewer than ten. This chain uses TRBV19 with TRBJ1-5; D gene uncertain. V dropped 4 bases and J dropped 5 bases, with 21 bases sitting between them. CDR1 is LNHDA and CDR2 is SQIVND in the germline V gene (reference sequence). The length of the CDR3 is 17 residues. The CDR3 DNA reads TGTGCCAGTAGTACCCCTGTTTTGGCGAGGAGTCATCAGCCCCAGCATTTT. It translates to CASSTPVLARSHQPQHF.

V is TRBV4-1 and J is TRBJ2-3; 7 positions match TRBD2. This CDR3 contains 17 residues. Trimming at V came to 4 bases and at J to 2 bases, leaving 12 bases not matched to a gene. CDR1 is MGHRA and CDR2 is YSYEKL in the germline V gene. CDR3 nucleotide sequence: TGCGCCAGCAGCCGGGCACTAGCGAAGGTATCCACAGATACGCAGTATTTT. The encoded protein is CASSRALAKVSTDTQYF.

On this clone itself: Other DNA sequences in this sample translate to the same CDR3. The chain has TRBV7-9 and TRBJ1-5; TRBD1 agrees at 11 bases. CDR3 length: 14 residues. The J segment lost 7 bases and the V segment lost 3 bases, leaving 2 bases of the junction unmatched. Germline V lookup: CDR1 SEHNR, CDR2 FQNEAQ (reference sequence). CDR3 bases: TGTGCCAGCAGCTTGGGACAGGGGGGACAGCCCCAGCATTTT. Its protein is CASSLGQGGQPQHF.

This clone was recorded only once. The chain uses TRBV11-2 and TRBJ2-5; TRBD2 agrees at 8 bases. CDR1 is SGHAT, CDR2 FQNNGV, per germline. The V segment lost 5 bases and the J segment 0 bases; nucleotides outside the gene matches: 5. The CDR3 is 15 amino acids. In DNA, the CDR3 is TGTGCCAGCAGCGCCCTACTAGCGGACCAAGAGACCCAGTACTTC. It is translated as CASSALLADQETQYF.

To note about this clone: Other DNA sequences in this sample translate to the same CDR3. The chain links TRBV11-3 to TRBJ2-7; D is perhaps TRBD2 (5 bases). V shed 6 bases and J shed 3 bases, with 9 bases lying between them. The CDR3 loop spans 12 amino acids. The germline CDR1 and CDR2 sequences are SGHNT and YENEEA. CDR3 DNA sequence: TGTGCCAGCAGTCTGGGGAGCTACGAGCAGTACTTC. It encodes CASSLGSYEQYF.

V is TRBV6-1 and J is TRBJ2-1; D may be TRBD1 (5 bases). The V gene lost 8 bases and the J gene lost 8 bases, with 13 bases spanning the gap. Per the germline V gene, CDR1 is MNHNS and CDR2 is SASEGT. The CDR3 sequence is 12 residues long. CDR3 nucleotides: TGTGCCAGCGGACACCATATGGATGAGCAGTTCTTC. Residues: CASGHHMDEQFF.

This chain connects TRBV19 to TRBJ1-1; no firm D call. Germline CDR1 and CDR2: LNHDA and SQIVND (reference sequence). The CDR3 extends over 16 amino acids. V lost 5 bases, J lost 1 base, and 17 bases lay in between. CDR3 coding DNA: TGTGCCAGTAGTCTACCCCGGGCCCCTTCGAACACTGAAGCTTTCTTT. This gives the protein CASSLPRAPSNTEAFF.

J is TRBJ2-7 and V is TRBV6-5; the D gene is possibly TRBD2 (5 bases). The ends were cut back, 6 bases at V and 0 bases at J, with 9 bases in the middle. This CDR3 has 13 residues. Germline V CDR1 and CDR2: MNHEY, SVGAGI. CDR3 DNA: TGTGCCAGCAGCAAAAGCGGCTCCTACGAGCAGTACTTC. Protein: CASSKSGSYEQYF.

This clone came up a few times. The chain has TRBV7-9 and TRBJ2-2, with a weak D call TRBD2 (5 bases). Germline values: CDR1 SEHNR, CDR2 FQNEAQ (reference sequence). The CDR3 runs 14 residues. The germline V and J ends were trimmed by 2 bases and 5 bases, with 9 bases remaining between them. This CDR3 reads CASSLLRGTGELFF. The DNA for the CDR3 is TGTGCCAGCAGCTTATTACGGGGTACCGGGGAGCTGTTTTTT.

The chain carries TRBV9 and TRBJ2-1, with no clear D. Germline-derived CDR1 and CDR2 are SGDLS and YYNGEE. This CDR3 has 16 residues. The V end was cut by 0 bases, the J end by 8 bases, with 18 bases between. In DNA form, the CDR3 reads TGTGCCAGCAGCGTAGAAATTGGAGAGCTCTGGGATGAGCAGTTCTTC. Its protein product is CASSVEIGELWDEQFF.

The genes are TRBV18 and TRBJ1-1; D is unresolved. The V end lost 1 base, the J end lost 10 bases, and 22 bases lay between the germline ends. Germline CDR1 KGHSH, CDR2 LQKENI. The CDR3 runs 16 residues. The CDR3 DNA sequence: TGTGCCAGCTCACCACGCTCCGATGTAGTGGGCCTTGGAGCTTTCTTT. This gives the protein CASSPRSDVVGLGAFF.

The chain recombines TRBV19 with TRBJ2-3; TRBD2 aligns across 7 bases. This CDR3 has 15 amino acids. Per germline, CDR1 LNHDA and CDR2 SQIVND (reference sequence). J was trimmed by 5 bases and V by 5 bases; bases with no gene match: 10. The CDR3 nucleotides read TGTGCCAGTAGTGACCCTAGGGGCGGGAGAGATACGCAGTATTTT. Amino acid sequence: CASSDPRGGRDTQYF.